Given below is one TCR beta chain in context. Its specificity is unknown. This entry is derived from a study of type 1 and type 2 diabetes patients. Background on the study: The cohort mixed type 1 diabetes, type 2 diabetes and nondiabetic donors. Sequencing for the whole study yielded 18,976,912 paired-end reads. Findings and limits, study-wide: Type 2 diabetes patients had few highly-expanded CD4+ clones, median one.

Anyone with other autoimmune disease or infection in the prior four weeks was excluded. The ends lost 3 bases at V and 5 bases at J; junction bases unmatched: 12. CDR3 length: 18 residues. Per germline, CDR1 LNHDA and CDR2 SQIVND (reference sequence). The PCR template was genomic DNA. Multiplex PCR with 30 forward and 13 reverse primers amplified the TCR beta CDR3. TCRdb used MiXCR to reprocess the multiplex PCR reads, holding one entry per CDR3 protein. The table shows 250,000 or so distinct CDR3 sequences, with 40% to 50% occurring only once. The origin of this receptor is a man between 18 and 35 years old with type 2 diabetes. The material sequenced was peripheral blood mononuclear cells (PBMCs). V is TRBV19 and J is TRBJ2-1; 11 bases match TRBD2. Here the CDR3 reads CASSIRAASGGKHNEQFF. CDR3 DNA: TGTGCCAGTAGTATCCGGGCGGCTAGCGGGGGGAAGCACAATGAGCAGTTCTTC.